This TCR beta chain was captured in a study of PD-L1 blockade in urothelial cancer (dated by TCRdb to 2016 to 2017). Context from the whole study: Therapy was started at some point between 2014 and 2016 for all patients, and atezolizumab 1,200 mg was administered intravenously every 3 weeks. About 90% of the 29 patients were identified as males with urothelial cancer of bladder origin, and a prior smoking history was reported by 18 of 29 patients. An ECOG performance status of 0 or 1 was recorded for the patients, and 0 to 3 prior chemotherapy regimens had been received by the patients. Blood samples were analyzed at 3 weeks after treatment start (second dose) and at 6 weeks after treatment start. Blood samples yielded a median of around 140,000 T cells and around 80,000 unique TCRs, with median clonality around 0.083. An exploratory multi-omic analysis was conducted of the somatic, immune and clinical correlates of response to PD-L1 blockade with atezolizumab in urothelial cancer. Pretreatment tumor samples and matched peripheral blood, collected serially before and after atezolizumab treatment, underwent TCR sequencing. Durable clinical benefit was defined as a progression-free survival longer than 6 months, and TCR features were additionally tested against progression-free survival and overall survival. Whole exome sequencing and RNA sequencing of pretreatment tumors were performed alongside TCR sequencing in the same patients. Durable clinical benefit was achieved by nine patients and was not achieved by 20 patients. Pretreatment blood TCR-seq was available for twenty-nine patients, at least one posttreatment blood collection was obtained for around 25 patients, and tumor TCR-seq was available for around 25 patients.

The germline V gene encodes CDR1 SGHRS and CDR2 YFSETQ. The junction shows trimming of 1 base on V and 1 base on J, plus 8 bases between the germline ends. Spanning cysteine to phenylalanine, the CDR3 consists of 14 amino acids. Only the CDR3 region is kept as DNA, spanning 42 bases read in frame from base 1. Synthetic TCR analog templates were spiked into each PCR to estimate absolute template abundance from read counts. The immunoSEQ assay used bias-controlled V and J gene primers to amplify TCRbeta CDR3 regions from genomic DNA. Rearranged TCRbeta segments were sequenced at approximately 20X coverage. Processing in the source paper ran as follows. Clustering was used to correct sequencing errors, and CDR3s were annotated against IMGT so that V, D and J genes could be assigned. Downstream analyses used only productive TCRbeta rearrangements and left out out-of-frame or stop-codon sequences. To compute clonality, Shannon entropy was normalized by the log of the number of unique productive sequences and then subtracted from one. Clones differing between time points or between blood and tumor were identified using Fisher's exact test with Benjamini-Hochberg correction, with an adjusted p below 0.01 applied as the threshold. In TCRdb, the immuneACCESS table is reduced to in-frame sequences with V and J assigned. These tables do not hold every clone; where another copy was compared, an unresolved V gene accounts for under half, and the others remain unexplained. That table furnishes V, J and clone size, whereas the DNA furnished D and trimming. The sample includes about 76,000 clones, with about nine tenths observed a single time. The ten largest make up around 4.8% of the sample.

A word on this clone: What antigen it recognizes has not been identified. There are no base qualities to consult, and no much larger clone falls within one base.

Per the publication, the time point label means: pretreatment peripheral blood. A cohort of roughly 30 patients with locally advanced or metastatic urothelial carcinoma, treated at Memorial Sloan Kettering on a trial protocol, was included. Peripheral blood mononuclear cells were collected pretreatment and during treatment, with between 1 and 8 total time points per patient. The Qiagen DNeasy Blood extraction kit was used to purify genomic DNA from total PBMCs and from tumor samples. PBMCs were collected pretreatment and during treatment and were isolated and stored as previously described. Overall study results and their limits: Because the sample size was small (n ≈ 31) and many exploratory analyses were performed, the results are intended to be hypothesis-generating. Greater expansion of tumor-associated TCR clones in peripheral blood 3 weeks after the start of treatment was observed in patients with durable benefit (n ≈ 22, p = 0.022). Improved progression-free and overall survival was associated with having pretreatment peripheral blood TCR clonality below the median.

This chain is built from TRBV5-1 and TRBJ2-5; possibly the D gene is TRBD2, per 6 matching bases. The starting material was PBMCs, obtained around atezolizumab (anti-PD-L1) treatment. The origin of this receptor is an older man with urothelial cancer. The CDR3 is CASSLMGGQETQYF. The sequenced DNA: TGCGCCAGCAGCTTGATGGGGGGCCAAGAGACCCAGTACTTC.